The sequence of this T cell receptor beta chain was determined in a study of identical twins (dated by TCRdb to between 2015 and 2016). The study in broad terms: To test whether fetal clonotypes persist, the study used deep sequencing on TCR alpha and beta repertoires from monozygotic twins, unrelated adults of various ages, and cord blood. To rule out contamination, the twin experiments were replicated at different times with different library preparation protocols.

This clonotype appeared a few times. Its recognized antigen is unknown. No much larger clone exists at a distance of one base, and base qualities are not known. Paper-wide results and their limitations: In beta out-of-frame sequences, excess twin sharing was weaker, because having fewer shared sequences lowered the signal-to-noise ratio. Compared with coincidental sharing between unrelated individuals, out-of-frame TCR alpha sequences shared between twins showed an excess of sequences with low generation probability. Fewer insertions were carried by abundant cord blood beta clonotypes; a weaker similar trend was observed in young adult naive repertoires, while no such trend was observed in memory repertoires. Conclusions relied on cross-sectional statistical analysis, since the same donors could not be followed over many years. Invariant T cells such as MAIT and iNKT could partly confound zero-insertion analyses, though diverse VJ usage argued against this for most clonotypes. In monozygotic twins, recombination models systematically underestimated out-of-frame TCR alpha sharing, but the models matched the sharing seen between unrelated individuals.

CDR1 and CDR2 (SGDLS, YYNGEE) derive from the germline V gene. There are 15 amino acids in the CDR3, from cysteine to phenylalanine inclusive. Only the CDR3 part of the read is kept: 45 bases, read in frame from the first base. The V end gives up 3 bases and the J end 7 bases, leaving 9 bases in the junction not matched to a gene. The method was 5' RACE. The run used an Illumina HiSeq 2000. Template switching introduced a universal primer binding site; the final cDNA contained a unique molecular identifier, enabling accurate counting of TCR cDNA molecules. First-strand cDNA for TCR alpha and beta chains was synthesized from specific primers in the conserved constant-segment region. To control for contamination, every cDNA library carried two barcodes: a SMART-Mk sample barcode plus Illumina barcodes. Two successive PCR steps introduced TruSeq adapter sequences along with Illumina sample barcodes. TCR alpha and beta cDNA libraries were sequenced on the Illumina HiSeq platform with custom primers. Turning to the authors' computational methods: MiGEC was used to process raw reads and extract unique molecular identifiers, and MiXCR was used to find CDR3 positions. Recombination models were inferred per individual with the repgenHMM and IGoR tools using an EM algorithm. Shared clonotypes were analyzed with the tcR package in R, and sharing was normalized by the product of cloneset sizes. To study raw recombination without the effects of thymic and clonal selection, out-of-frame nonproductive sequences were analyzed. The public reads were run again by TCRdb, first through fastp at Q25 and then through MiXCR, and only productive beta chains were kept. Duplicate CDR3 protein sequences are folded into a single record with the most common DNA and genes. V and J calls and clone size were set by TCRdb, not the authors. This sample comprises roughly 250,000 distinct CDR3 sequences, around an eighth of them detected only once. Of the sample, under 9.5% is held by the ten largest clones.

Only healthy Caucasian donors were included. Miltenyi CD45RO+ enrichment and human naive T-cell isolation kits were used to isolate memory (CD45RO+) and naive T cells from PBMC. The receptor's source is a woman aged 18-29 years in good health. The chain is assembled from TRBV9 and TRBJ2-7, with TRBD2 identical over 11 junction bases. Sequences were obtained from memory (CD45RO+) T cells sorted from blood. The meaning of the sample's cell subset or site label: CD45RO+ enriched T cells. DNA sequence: TGTGCCAGCAGCGGCCCTAGCGGGAGGCTTGGTGAGCAGTACTTC. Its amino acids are CASSGPSGRLGEQYF. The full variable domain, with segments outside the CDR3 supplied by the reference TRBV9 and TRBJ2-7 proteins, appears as DSGVTQTPKHLITATGQRVTLRCSPRSGDLSVYWYQQSLDQGLQFLIQYYNGEERAKGNILERFSAQQFPDLHSELNLSSLELGDSALYFCASSGPSGRLGEQYFGPGTRLTVT.